This entry lists 13 T cell receptor beta chains sequenced from one sample in a study of identical twins. A single record per CDR3 protein comes from TCRdb applying MiXCR to the 5' RACE reads. The repertoire holds roughly 710,000 distinct CDR3 sequences, approximately 6.1% seen once, with 1.5% to 2% in the top ten. The sequenced sample consisted of naive T cells sorted from blood. The receptors were gathered from a man between 18 and 29 years old in good health.

This clonotype was detected ten times or more. This chain uses TRBV20-1 with TRBJ2-2, with TRBD1 identical over 7 bases. The CDR3 is made up of 13 amino acids. Trimming at V came to 2 bases and at J to 5 bases, leaving 2 bases not matched to a gene. Germline CDR1 is DFQATT and CDR2 is SNEGSKA (reference sequence). The CDR3 DNA sequence: TGCAGTGCTAGACCGACAGGGACCGGGGAGCTGTTTTTT. Translating gives CSARPTGTGELFF.

The genes are TRBV10-3 and TRBJ2-1; D is possibly TRBD2 (5 bases). The CDR3 runs 13 residues. Germline lookup yields CDR1 ENHRY and CDR2 SYGVKD. Deletions cut 3 bases from V and 6 bases from J, with 9 bases between. As DNA, the CDR3 is TGTGCCATCAGTGACGGAGGCGTCAATGAGCAGTTCTTC. Translation gives CAISDGGVNEQFF.

This clonotype was found a few times. The rearrangement links TRBV3-1 to TRBJ2-1; D remains unclear. The length of the CDR3 is 16 residues. From germline, CDR1 is LGHDT and CDR2 YNNKEL (reference sequence). The V end was cut by 2 bases, the J end by 0 bases, with 11 bases between. The CDR3 protein is CASSQPRTGSYNEQFF. CDR3 nucleotides: TGTGCCAGCAGCCAACCGCGGACGGGCTCCTACAATGAGCAGTTCTTC.

This clonotype was recorded at least ten times. J is TRBJ2-1 and V is TRBV27; D perhaps matches TRBD2 (5 bases). This CDR3 comprises 14 residues. V lost 3 bases to trimming and J lost 7 bases, with 13 bases between them. The germline CDR1 and CDR2 sequences are MNHEY and SMNVEV (reference sequence). DNA for the CDR3: TGTGCCAGCAGTTTCCGGGATGCCGTTAATGAGCAGTTCTTC. Protein product: CASSFRDAVNEQFF.

This clonotype was observed a few times. V is TRBV6-1 and J is TRBJ2-3; either TRBD1 or TRBD2 may supply D (6 bases each). With 8 bases removed from V and 3 bases from J, the gap between germline ends came to 24 bases. This CDR3 has 17 amino acids. Germline loops: CDR1 MNHNS, CDR2 SASEGT. CDR3 residues: CASGGGGGRVGTDTQYF. CDR3 nucleotides: TGTGCCAGCGGGGGTGGAGGGGGGAGAGTAGGAACAGATACGCAGTATTTT.

The chain combines TRBV30 with TRBJ1-1; no clear D gene. V was pared by 0 bases and J by 0 bases, with 8 bases between. CDR1 and CDR2 (germline): GTSNPN, SVGIG (reference sequence). CDR3 length: 14 amino acids. CDR3 in DNA: TGTGCCTGGAGTGTTGGACCGATGAACACTGAAGCTTTCTTT. Translation: CAWSVGPMNTEAFF. The full variable domain, rest sourced from reference TRBV30 and TRBJ1-1, is SQTIHQWPATLVQPVGSPLSLECTVEGTSNPNLYWYRQAAGRGLQLLFYSVGIGQISSEVPQNLSASRPQDRQFILSSKKLLLSDSGFYLCAWSVGPMNTEAFFGQGTRLTVV.

The rearrangement links TRBV2 to TRBJ1-2; TRBD1 matches at 8 bases. V was clipped by 4 bases and J by 3 bases; unmatched bases: 4. The CDR3 sequence is 14 residues long. Germline values: CDR1 SNHLY, CDR2 FYNNEI. The CDR3 reads CASSGVTGDYGYTF. CDR3 DNA: TGTGCCAGCAGTGGAGTGACAGGGGACTATGGCTACACCTTC.

This clonotype has at least ten counts. The junction departs from the called germline gene at one end, perhaps through a read error. The rearrangement joins TRBV5-1 to TRBJ2-5; D is undetermined. This CDR3 has 11 amino acids. CDR1 and CDR2 from the germline V gene are SGHRS and YFSETQ. CDR3 loop: CASSFKETQYF. CDR3 nucleotides: TGTGCCAGCAGTTTTAAGGAGACCCAGTACTTC. The whole variable domain, filled in from reference TRBV5-1 and TRBJ2-5, reads KAGVTQTPRYLIKTRGQQVTLSCSPISGHRSVSWYQQTPGQGLQFLFEYFSETQRNKGNFPGRFSGRQFSNSRSEMNVSTLELGDSALYLCASSFKETQYFGPGTRLLVL.

For the CDR3, the DNA is TGTGCCAGCAGCTTCGAAGGGACTCAGCAGTTCTTC. Amino acid sequence: CASSFEGTQQFF. This chain uses TRBV7-6 with TRBJ2-1; perhaps TRBD2 as D (6 bases). This CDR3 comprises 12 residues. Per germline, CDR1 SGHVS and CDR2 FNYEAQ. Trimming removed 3 bases at V and 11 bases at J, with 11 bases between. Drawing the rest from reference TRBV7-6 and TRBJ2-1, the complete variable domain is GAGVSQSPRYKVTKRGQDVALRCDPISGHVSLYWYRQALGQGPEFLTYFNYEAQQDKSGLPNDRFSAERPEGSISTLTIQRTEQRDSAMYRCASSFEGTQQFFGPGTRLTVL.

This clonotype came up many times. CDR3 amino acids: CASTGELAKNEQYF. CDR3 in DNA: TGTGCCAGCACGGGAGAGCTAGCGAAGAACGAGCAGTACTTC. V gene TRBV6-1 combines with J gene TRBJ2-7; D might be TRBD2 (6 bases). Trimming removed 7 bases from V and 5 bases from J, with 18 bases in between. This CDR3 has 14 residues. Germline loops: CDR1 MNHNS, CDR2 SASEGT.

This clonotype was seen repeatedly, ten times or more. V usage is TRBV3-1 and J usage is TRBJ1-2; D uncertain. V was clipped by 6 bases and J by 5 bases, with 16 bases between them. This CDR3 contains 14 residues. In germline, CDR1 is LGHDT, CDR2 YNNKEL (reference sequence). This CDR3 is CASSRGGSWYGYTF. CDR3 in DNA: TGTGCCAGCAGTCGTGGTGGGAGTTGGTATGGCTACACCTTC.

This chain uses TRBV7-6 with TRBJ2-7; D is ambiguous. Germline assignment: CDR1 SGHVS and CDR2 FNYEAQ. This CDR3 comprises 14 residues. V was cut by 4 bases and J by 2 bases, with 12 bases left in between. DNA of the CDR3: TGTGCCAGCAGCTCTCTTAAGGGCGCCTACGAGCAGTACTTC. This sequence encodes CASSSLKGAYEQYF.

This clonotype was observed many times. The gene calls are TRBV12-3 or TRBV12-4 and TRBJ2-7; 8 nucleotides match TRBD2. Germline trimming cut 5 bases from V and 4 bases from J; bases unmatched to any gene: 7. CDR3 length: 14 residues. The CDR3 here is CASSPSGGGYEQYV. In DNA form, the CDR3 reads TGTGCCAGCAGTCCGAGCGGGGGAGGGTACGAGCAGTACGTC.